This T cell receptor (beta chain) comes out of a study of OX40 agonist ivuxolimab in advanced cancers. On the study more broadly: Three patients showed partial responses: one hepatocellular carcinoma and two cutaneous melanoma cases.

Prior autoimmune disease or systemic immunosuppression barred patients. Points on this clone: The junction departs from the called germline gene at one end, perhaps through a read error.

TCRdb's copy holds only in-frame clones and misses some; the assay was immunoSEQ multiplex PCR. The repertoire consists of over 45,000 clones, with over 75% occurring once and the leading ten covering about 3.2%. CDR1 and CDR2 from the germline V gene are SGHDT and YYEEEE. The CDR3 has 12 amino acids. The receptor was derived from an adult with an advanced solid tumor such as melanoma, head and neck, liver or kidney cancer. Source: CD4+ or CD8+ T cells sorted from blood, taken in a trial of the OX40 agonist ivuxolimab. This chain uses TRBV5-6 with TRBJ2-7; D is perhaps TRBD1 or TRBD2 (5 bases each). This chain's CDR3 is CASSPGTYELYF. The CDR3 region has the DNA TGTGCCAGCAGCCCAGGGACCTACGAGCTGTACTTC.